The source of this T cell receptor beta chain is a study of OX40 agonist ivuxolimab in advanced cancers. Overall study context: Patients achieving partial responses numbered three: one hepatocellular carcinoma case and two cutaneous melanoma cases.

Repertoires were generated with immunoSEQ multiplex PCR, while TCRdb's copy carries only in-frame clones and drops some. This sample has fewer than 35,000 clones, with over 80% found just once. Germline CDR1 and CDR2: MNHEY and SVGAGI. The CDR3 totals 13 residues. With regard to this clone: One end of the junction varies from germline; a read error may be responsible.

The source of this sequence is an adult with an advanced solid tumor such as melanoma, head and neck, liver or kidney cancer. The chain joins TRBV6-5 to TRBJ2-3; D might be TRBD1 (6 bases). This material consisted of CD4+ or CD8+ T cells sorted from blood, taken in a trial of the OX40 agonist ivuxolimab. The CDR3 DNA follows: TGTGCCAGCAGTCTTCTACAGGGTACCCCGATTTTATGG. Protein sequence: CASSLLQGTPILW.